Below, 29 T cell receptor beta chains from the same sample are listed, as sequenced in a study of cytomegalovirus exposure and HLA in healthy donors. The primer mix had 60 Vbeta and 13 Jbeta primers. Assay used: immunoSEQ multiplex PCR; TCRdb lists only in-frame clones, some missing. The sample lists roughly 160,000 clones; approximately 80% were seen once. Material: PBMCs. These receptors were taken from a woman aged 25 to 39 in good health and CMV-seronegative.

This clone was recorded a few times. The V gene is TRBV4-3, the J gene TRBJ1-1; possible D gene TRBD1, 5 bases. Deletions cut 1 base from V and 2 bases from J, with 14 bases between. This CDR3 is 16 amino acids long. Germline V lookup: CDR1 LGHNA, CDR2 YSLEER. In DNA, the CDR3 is TGCGCCAGCAGCCAAGTTCTCAGGGTGGGTAACACTGAAGCTTTCTTT. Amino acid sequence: CASSQVLRVGNTEAFF.

Written as DNA, the CDR3 is TGTGCCAGCAGAACAGGCGCAGATACGCAGTATTTT. Residues: CASRTGADTQYF. The rearrangement uses TRBV27 and TRBJ2-3, with D possibly matching TRBD1 (5 bases). CDR1 is MNHEY and CDR2 is SMNVEV in the germline V gene (reference sequence). CDR3 length equals 12 residues. Trimming removed 6 bases at V and 4 bases at J, with 8 bases between.

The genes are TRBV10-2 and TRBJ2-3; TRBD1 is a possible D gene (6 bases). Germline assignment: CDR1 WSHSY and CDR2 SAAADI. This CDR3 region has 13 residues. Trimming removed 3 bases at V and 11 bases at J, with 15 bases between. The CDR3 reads CASSDLRGTKQYF. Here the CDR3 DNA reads TGCGCCAGCAGTGATCTGAGGGGGACAAAGCAGTATTTT.

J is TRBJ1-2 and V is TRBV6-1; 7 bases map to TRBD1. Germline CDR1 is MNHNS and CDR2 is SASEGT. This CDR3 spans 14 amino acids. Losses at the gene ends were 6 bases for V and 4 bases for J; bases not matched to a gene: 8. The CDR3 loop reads CASSPGQTSYGYTF. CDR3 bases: TGTGCCAGCAGCCCGGGACAGACGTCCTATGGCTACACCTTC.

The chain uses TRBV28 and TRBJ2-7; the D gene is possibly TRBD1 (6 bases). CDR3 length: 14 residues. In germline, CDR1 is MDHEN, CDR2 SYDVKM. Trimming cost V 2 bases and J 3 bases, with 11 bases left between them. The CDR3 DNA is TGTGCCAGCAGTTTAAGAGGGGGAGTCTACGAGCAGTACTTC. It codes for CASSLRGGVYEQYF.

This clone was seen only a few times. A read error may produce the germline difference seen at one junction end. In DNA, the CDR3 is TGTGCCAGCAGTTACTTGTCCGGGAAGAACTATGGCTACCCCTTC. As protein: CASSYLSGKNYGYPF. This chain uses TRBV6-5 with TRBJ1-2, with D uncertain. The V gene's germline CDR1 is MNHEY and CDR2 SVGAGI. This CDR3 has 15 residues.

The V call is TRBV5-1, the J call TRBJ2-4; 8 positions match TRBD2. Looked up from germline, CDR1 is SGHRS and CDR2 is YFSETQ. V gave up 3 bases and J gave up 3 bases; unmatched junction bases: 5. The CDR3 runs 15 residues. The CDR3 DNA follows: TGCGCCAGCAGCTATAGCGGGGTGAGCAAAAACATTCAGTACTTC. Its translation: CASSYSGVSKNIQYF.

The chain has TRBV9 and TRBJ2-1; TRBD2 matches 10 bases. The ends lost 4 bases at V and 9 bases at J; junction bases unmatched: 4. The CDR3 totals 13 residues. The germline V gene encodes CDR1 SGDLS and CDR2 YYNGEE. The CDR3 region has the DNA TGTGCCAGCAGCCCCAGACTAGCGGGTGAGCAGTTCTTC. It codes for CASSPRLAGEQFF.

Here the CDR3 reads CASSLEVRGSLSSYEQYF. CDR3 DNA sequence: TGCGCCAGCAGCTTGGAAGTTAGGGGCAGTTTGAGCTCCTACGAGCAGTACTTC. V gene TRBV5-1 combines with J gene TRBJ2-7, with TRBD1 as a possible D gene (5 bases). From germline, CDR1 is SGHRS and CDR2 YFSETQ. The V gene lost 0 bases and the J gene lost 0 bases, with 19 bases spanning the gap. CDR3 length equals 18 residues.

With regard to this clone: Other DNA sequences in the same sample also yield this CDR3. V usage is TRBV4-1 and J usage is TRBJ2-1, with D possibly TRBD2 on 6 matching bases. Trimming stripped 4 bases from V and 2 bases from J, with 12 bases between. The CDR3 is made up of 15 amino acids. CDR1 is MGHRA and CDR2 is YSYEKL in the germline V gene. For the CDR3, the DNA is TGCGCCAGCAGCCCTCTTGCGGGGACCTACAATGAGCAGTTCTTC. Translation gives CASSPLAGTYNEQFF.

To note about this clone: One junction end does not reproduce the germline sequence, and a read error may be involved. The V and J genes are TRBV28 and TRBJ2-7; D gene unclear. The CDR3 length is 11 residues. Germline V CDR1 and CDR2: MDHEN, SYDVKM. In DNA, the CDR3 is TGTGCCAGCAGCTCCCGACGGAGTGAGAACTTC. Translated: CASSSRRSENF. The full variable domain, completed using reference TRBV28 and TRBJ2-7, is DVKVTQSSRYLVKRTGEKVFLECVQDMDHENMFWYRQDPGLGLRLIYFSYDVKMKEKGDIPEGYSVSREKKERFSLILESASTNQTSMYLCASSSRRSENFGPGTRLTVT.

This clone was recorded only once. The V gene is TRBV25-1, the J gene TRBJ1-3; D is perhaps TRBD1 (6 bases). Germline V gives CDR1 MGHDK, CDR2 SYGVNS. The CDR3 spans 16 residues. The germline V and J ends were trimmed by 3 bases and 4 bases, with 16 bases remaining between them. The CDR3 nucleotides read TGTGCCAGCAGTGACCCCGGGACAATCTACGGAAACACCATATATTTT. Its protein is CASSDPGTIYGNTIYF.

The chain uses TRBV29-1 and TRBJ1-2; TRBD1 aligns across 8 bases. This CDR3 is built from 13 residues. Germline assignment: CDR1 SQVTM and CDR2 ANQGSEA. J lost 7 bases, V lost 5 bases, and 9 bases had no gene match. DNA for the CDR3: TGCAGCGTTTGGGTCCAGGGGGCTCTTGGCTACACCTTC. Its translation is CSVWVQGALGYTF.

CDR3: CASKRLVGETQYF. CDR3 in DNA: TGTGCCTCGAAGCGGCTAGTAGGGGAGACCCAGTACTTC. The chain employs TRBV10-3 and TRBJ2-5; maybe TRBD2 (5 bases). CDR1 and CDR2 from the germline V gene are ENHRY and SYGVKD. The V gene lost 11 bases and the J gene lost 5 bases, with 18 bases spanning the gap. The length of the CDR3 is 13 residues.

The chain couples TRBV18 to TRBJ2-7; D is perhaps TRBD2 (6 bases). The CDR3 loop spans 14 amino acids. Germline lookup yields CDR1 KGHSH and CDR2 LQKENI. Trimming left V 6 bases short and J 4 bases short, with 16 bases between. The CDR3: CASSPPTRAYEQYF. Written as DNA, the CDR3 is TGTGCCAGCTCCCCGCCGACTAGAGCATACGAGCAGTACTTC.

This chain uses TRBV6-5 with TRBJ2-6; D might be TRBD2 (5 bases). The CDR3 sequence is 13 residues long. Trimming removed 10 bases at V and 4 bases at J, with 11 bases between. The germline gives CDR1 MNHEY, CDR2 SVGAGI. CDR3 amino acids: CAIRGSGANVLTF. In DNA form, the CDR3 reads TGTGCCATCCGAGGGTCGGGGGCCAACGTCCTGACTTTC.

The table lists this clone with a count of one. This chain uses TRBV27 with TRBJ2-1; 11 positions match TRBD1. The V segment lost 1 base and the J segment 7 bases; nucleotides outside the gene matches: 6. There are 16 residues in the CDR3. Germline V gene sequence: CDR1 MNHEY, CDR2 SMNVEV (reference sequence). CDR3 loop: CASSLLGQGARNEQFF. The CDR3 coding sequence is TGTGCCAGCAGTTTATTAGGACAGGGGGCAAGGAATGAGCAGTTCTTC.

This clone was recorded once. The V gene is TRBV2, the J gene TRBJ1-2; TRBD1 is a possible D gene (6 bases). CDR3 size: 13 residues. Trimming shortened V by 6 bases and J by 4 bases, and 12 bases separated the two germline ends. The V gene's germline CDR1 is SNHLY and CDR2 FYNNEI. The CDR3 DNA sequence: TGTGCCAGCAGAGACACAGGGACCTATGGCTACACCTTC. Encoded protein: CASRDTGTYGYTF.

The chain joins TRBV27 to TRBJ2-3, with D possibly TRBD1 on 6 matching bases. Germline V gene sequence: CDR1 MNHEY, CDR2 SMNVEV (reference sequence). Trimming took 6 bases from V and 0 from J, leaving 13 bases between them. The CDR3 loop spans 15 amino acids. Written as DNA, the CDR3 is TGTGCCAGCAGACTAGGGACACTTAGCACAGATACGCAGTATTTT. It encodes CASRLGTLSTDTQYF.

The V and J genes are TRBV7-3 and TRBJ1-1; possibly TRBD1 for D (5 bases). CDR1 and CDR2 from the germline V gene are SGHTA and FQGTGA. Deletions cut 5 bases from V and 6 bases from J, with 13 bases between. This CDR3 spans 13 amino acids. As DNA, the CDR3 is TGTGCCAGCAGCGCCCCAGGGATGGCTGAAGCTTTCTTT. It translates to CASSAPGMAEAFF.

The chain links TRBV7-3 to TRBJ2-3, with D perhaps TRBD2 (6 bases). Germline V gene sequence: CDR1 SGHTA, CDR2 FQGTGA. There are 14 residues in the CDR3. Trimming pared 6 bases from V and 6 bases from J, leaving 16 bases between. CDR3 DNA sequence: TGTGCCAGCAGTCCCGTCGGGGCGGGGGATACGCAGTATTTT. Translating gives CASSPVGAGDTQYF.

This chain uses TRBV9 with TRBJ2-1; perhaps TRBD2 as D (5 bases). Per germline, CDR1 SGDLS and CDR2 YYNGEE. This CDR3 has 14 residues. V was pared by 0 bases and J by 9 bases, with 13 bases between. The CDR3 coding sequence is TGTGCCAGCAGCGTAGACCCGGGGTTGAGTGAGCAGTTCTTC. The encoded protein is CASSVDPGLSEQFF. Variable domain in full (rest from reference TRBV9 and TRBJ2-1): DSGVTQTPKHLITATGQRVTLRCSPRSGDLSVYWYQQSLDQGLQFLIQYYNGEERAKGNILERFSAQQFPDLHSELNLSSLELGDSALYFCASSVDPGLSEQFFGPGTRLTVL.

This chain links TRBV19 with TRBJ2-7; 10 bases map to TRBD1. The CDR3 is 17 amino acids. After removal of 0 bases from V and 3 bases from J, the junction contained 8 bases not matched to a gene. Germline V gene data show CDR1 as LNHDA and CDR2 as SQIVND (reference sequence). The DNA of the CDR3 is TGTGCCAGTAGTATAGATCTGGGACAGGGGTACTTCTACGAGCAGTACTTC. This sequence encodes CASSIDLGQGYFYEQYF.

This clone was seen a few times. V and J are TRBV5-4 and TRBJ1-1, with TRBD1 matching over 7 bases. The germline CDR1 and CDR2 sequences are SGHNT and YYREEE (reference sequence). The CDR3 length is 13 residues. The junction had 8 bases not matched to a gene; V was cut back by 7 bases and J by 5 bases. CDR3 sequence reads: CASGNRGDTEAFF. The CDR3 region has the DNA TGTGCCAGCGGGAACAGGGGTGATACTGAAGCTTTCTTT. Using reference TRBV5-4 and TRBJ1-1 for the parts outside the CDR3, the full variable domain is ETGVTQSPTHLIKTRGQQVTLRCSSQSGHNTVSWYQQALGQGPQFIFQYYREEENGRGNFPPRFSGLQFPNYSSELNVNALELDDSALYLCASGNRGDTEAFFGQGTRLTVV.

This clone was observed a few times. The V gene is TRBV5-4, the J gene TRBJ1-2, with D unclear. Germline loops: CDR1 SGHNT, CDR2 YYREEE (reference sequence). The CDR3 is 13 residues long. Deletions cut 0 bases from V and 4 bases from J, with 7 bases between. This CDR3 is CASSLENTYGYTF. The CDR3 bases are TGTGCCAGCAGCTTGGAAAACACCTATGGCTACACCTTC.

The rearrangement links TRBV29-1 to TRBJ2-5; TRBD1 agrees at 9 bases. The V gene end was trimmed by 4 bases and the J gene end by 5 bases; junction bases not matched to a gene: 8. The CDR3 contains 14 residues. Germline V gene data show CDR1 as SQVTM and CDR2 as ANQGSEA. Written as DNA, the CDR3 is TGCAGCGTTGCACAGGGGGCGGAGTGGGAGACCCAGTACTTC. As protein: CSVAQGAEWETQYF.

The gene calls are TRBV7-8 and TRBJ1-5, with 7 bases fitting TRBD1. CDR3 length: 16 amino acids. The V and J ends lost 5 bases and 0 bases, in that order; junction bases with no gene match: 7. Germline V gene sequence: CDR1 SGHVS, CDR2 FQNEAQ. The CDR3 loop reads CASSIRTGDSNQPQHF. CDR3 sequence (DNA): TGTGCCAGCAGCATACGGACAGGAGATAGCAATCAGCCCCAGCATTTT.

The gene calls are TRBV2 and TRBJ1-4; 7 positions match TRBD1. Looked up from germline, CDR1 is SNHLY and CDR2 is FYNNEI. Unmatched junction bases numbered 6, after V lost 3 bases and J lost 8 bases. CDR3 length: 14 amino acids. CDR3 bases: TGTGCCAGCAGTGACAGGGGGTTCGAGGAAAAACTGTTTTTT. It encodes CASSDRGFEEKLFF.

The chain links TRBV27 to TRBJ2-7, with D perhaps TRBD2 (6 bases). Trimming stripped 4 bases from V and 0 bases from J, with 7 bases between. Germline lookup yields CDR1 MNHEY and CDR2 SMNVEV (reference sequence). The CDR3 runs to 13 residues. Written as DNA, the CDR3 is TGTGCCAGCAGTTCGGGACTCTCCTACGAGCAGTACTTC. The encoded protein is CASSSGLSYEQYF.